This record covers a single T cell receptor beta chain. CDR3 length: 16 amino acids. CDR1 is SGHTA and CDR2 is FQGNSA in the germline V gene. The V and J ends lost 1 base and 5 bases respectively, with 17 bases between them. Each CDR3 protein gets one entry after TCRdb re-called the 5' RACE reads with MiXCR. This repertoire shows almost 250,000 distinct CDR3 sequences, 15% found once; its top ten account for 2.1%. These data originate in a study of T-cell memory formation after mild COVID-19. The receptor was isolated from an adult woman who had mild COVID-19 (a few samples of this study predate the infection). Cell type and time point are not known. The rearrangement joins TRBV7-2 to TRBJ1-2; D may be TRBD1 (6 bases). The sample consisted of PBMCs or a T cell subset sorted from them (not recorded which). The CDR3 DNA reads TGTGCCAGCAGCTTAGGGGGGGCAGCCCTTGGGTATGGCTACACCTTC. Residues: CASSLGGAALGYGYTF. Full variable domain (missing parts from reference TRBV7-2 and TRBJ1-2): GAGVSQSPSNKVTEKGKDVELRCDPISGHTALYWYRQSLGQGLEFLIYFQGNSAPDKSGLPSDRFSAERTGGSVSTLTIQRTQQEDSAVYLCASSLGGAALGYGYTFGSGTRLTVV.